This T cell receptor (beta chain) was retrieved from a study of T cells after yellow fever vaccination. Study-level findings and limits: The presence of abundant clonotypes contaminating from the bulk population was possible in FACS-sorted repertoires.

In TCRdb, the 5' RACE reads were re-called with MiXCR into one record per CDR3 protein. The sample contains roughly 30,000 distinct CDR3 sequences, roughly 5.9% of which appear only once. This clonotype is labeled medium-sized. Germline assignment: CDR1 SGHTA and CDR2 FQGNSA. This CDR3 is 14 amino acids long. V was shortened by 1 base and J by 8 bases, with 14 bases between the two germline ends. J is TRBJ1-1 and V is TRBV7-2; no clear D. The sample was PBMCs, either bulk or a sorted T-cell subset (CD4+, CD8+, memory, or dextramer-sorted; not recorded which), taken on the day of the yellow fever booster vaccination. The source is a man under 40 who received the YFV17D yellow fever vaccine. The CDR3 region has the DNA TGTGCCAGCAGCTTAGGGCTTCCACCCAACGAAGCTTTCTTT. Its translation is CASSLGLPPNEAFF.